These 9 T cell receptor beta chains originate from one sample sequenced in a study of blood T cells in healthy people across ages. The use of a sample-barcoded 5' primer and a J-beta primer mix characterized a second PCR of roughly 6 to 11 cycles. TCRdb itself ran the 5' RACE reads through MiXCR, one entry per CDR3 protein. The sample yields 800,000 to 950,000 distinct CDR3 sequences, 25% to 35% seen once. The data also belong to a second study, concerning T cells of mothers and their children.

Sequenced material: blood. All receptors come from a middle-aged woman in good health.

This clonotype was seen only a few times. V gene TRBV7-9 combines with J gene TRBJ2-1; 7 nucleotides match TRBD2. Germline V gives CDR1 SEHNR, CDR2 FQNEAQ (reference sequence). V lost 4 bases and J lost 9; bases outside the gene matches: 6. The CDR3 covers 13 residues. The CDR3 region has the DNA TGTGCCAGCAGCTCCGGACTAGTTCGTGAGCAGTTCTTC. This gives the protein CASSSGLVREQFF.

As concerns this clonotype: A much bigger clone sits one base away, suggesting this may be a read error. The chain combines TRBV19 with TRBJ2-3, with TRBD1 as a possible D gene (6 bases). This CDR3 contains 13 residues. Germline CDR1 reads LNHDA; CDR2 reads SQIVND (reference sequence). The CDR3 region has the DNA TGTGCCACGAAACAGGGCAGGGCCGATACGCGGTATTTT. It encodes CATKQGRADTRYF.

This chain uses TRBV5-1 with TRBJ1-4, with 11 bases identical to TRBD1. V shed 3 bases, J shed 6 bases, and the junction held 7 bases outside the gene matches. This CDR3 has 16 residues. Germline lookup yields CDR1 SGHRS and CDR2 YFSETQ. The CDR3 region is CASSYAGTGGDEKLFF. DNA of the CDR3: TGCGCCAGCAGCTACGCCGGGACAGGGGGTGATGAAAAACTGTTTTTT.

This clonotype showed up just a few times. The chain employs TRBV2 and TRBJ2-5; the D gene is possibly TRBD1 (6 bases). The CDR3 has 14 residues. Germline CDR1 SNHLY, CDR2 FYNNEI. V was clipped by 7 bases and J by 2 bases, with 14 bases between them. CDR3 DNA sequence: TGTGCCAGCATCCCGGGACAAGGGCAAGAGACCCAGTACTTC. Protein sequence: CASIPGQGQETQYF.

V usage is TRBV3-1 and J usage is TRBJ1-6; D not resolved. This CDR3 spans 14 amino acids. Trimming left V 4 bases short and J 7 bases short, with 11 bases between. CDR1 LGHDT and CDR2 YNNKEL come from the germline V gene (reference sequence). Here the CDR3 DNA reads TGTGCCAGCAGCCTTGGACTTGCGAATTCACCCCTCCACTTT. Its translation: CASSLGLANSPLHF.

The rearrangement links TRBV28 to TRBJ2-1; 7 bases line up with TRBD2. The tail of the sequence fits TRBJ2-7 better, so the J call may be wrong. Germline lookup yields CDR1 MDHEN and CDR2 SYDVKM. The CDR3 consists of 16 residues. The CDR3: CASSTSAGSSYNEQYF. DNA of the CDR3: TGTGCCAGCAGTACCTCAGCGGGGAGCTCCTACAATGAGCAGTACTTC.

A single count supports this clonotype. The CDR3 spells CASTYPGLVSTDTQYF. Written as DNA, the CDR3 is TGTGCCAGCACCTACCCCGGGCTAGTAAGCACAGATACGCAGTATTTT. The rearrangement joins TRBV12-3 or TRBV12-4 to TRBJ2-3, with unresolved D. The CDR3 is made up of 16 amino acids. V gave up 7 bases and J gave up 0 bases, with 17 bases separating them.

This clonotype was counted many times. This chain connects TRBV10-3 to TRBJ1-6; D call uncertain. Trimming took 4 bases from V and 1 from J, leaving 8 bases between them. CDR3 length equals 15 residues. Germline CDR1 ENHRY, CDR2 SYGVKD. Here the CDR3 DNA reads TGTGCCATCAGTGCGGGAGAATCCTATAATTCACCCCTCCACTTT. Translated, it gives CAISAGESYNSPLHF.

This chain joins TRBV12-3 or TRBV12-4 and TRBJ2-3; 7 bases are shared with TRBD1. This CDR3 contains 15 residues. The trim removed 5 bases at V and 0 bases at J, leaving 5 bases unmatched. The CDR3 DNA sequence: TGTGCCAGCAGTCGGGACAGCGTAAGCACAGATACGCAGTATTTT. This gives the protein CASSRDSVSTDTQYF.